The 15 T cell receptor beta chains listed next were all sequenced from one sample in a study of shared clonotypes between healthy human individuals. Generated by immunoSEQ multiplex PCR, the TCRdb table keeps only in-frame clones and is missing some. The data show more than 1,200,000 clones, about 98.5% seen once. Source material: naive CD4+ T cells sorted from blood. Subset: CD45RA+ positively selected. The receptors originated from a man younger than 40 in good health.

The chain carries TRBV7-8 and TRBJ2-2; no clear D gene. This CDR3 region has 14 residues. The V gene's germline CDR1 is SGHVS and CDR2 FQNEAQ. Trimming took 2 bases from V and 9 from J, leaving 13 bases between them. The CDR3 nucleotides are TGTGCCAGCAGCTTAAATGCTCTGGGTCGGGAGCTGTTTTTT. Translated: CASSLNALGRELFF. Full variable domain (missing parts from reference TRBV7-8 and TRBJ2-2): GAGVSQSPRYKVAKRGQDVALRCDPISGHVSLFWYQQALGQGPEFLTYFQNEAQLDKSGLPSDRFFAERPEGSVSTLKIQRTQQEDSAVYLCASSLNALGRELFFGEGSRLTVL.

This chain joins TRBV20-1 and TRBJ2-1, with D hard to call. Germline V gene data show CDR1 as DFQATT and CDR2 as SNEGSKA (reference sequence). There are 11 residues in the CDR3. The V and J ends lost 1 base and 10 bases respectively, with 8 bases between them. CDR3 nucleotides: TGCAGTGCTAGAGTGGTAGAAGAGCAGTTCTTC. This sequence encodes CSARVVEEQFF.

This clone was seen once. The CDR3 nucleotides are TGTGCCAGTAGTGTAGGGACTAGCGGGAGTCATGAGCAGTTCTTC. Translating gives CASSVGTSGSHEQFF. This chain joins TRBV19 and TRBJ2-1; TRBD2 agrees at 14 bases. V lost 5 bases, J lost 8 bases, and 5 bases stayed unmatched. The CDR3 totals 15 residues. The germline V gene encodes CDR1 LNHDA and CDR2 SQIVND (reference sequence). The full variable domain, with the rest looked up from reference TRBV19 and TRBJ2-1, is DGGITQSPKYLFRKEGQNVTLSCEQNLNHDAMYWYRQDPGQGLRLIYYSQIVNDFQKGDIAEGYSVSREKKESFPLTVTSAQKNPTAFYLCASSVGTSGSHEQFFGPGTRLTVL.

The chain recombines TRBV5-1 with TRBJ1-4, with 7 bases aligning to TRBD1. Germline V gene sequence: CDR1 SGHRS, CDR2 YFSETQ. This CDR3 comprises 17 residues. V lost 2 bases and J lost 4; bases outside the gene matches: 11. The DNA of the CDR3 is TGCGCCAGCAGCTTAAAATTCGACAGGGTCAATAATGAAAAACTGTTTTTT. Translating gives CASSLKFDRVNNEKLFF.

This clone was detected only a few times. CDR3 residues: CASSTRTGPDQPQHF. Written as DNA, the CDR3 is TGTGCCAGCTCAACCAGGACAGGGCCCGATCAGCCCCAGCATTTT. V gene TRBV18 combines with J gene TRBJ1-5, with 8 nucleotides matching TRBD1. Germline V gene data show CDR1 as KGHSH and CDR2 as LQKENI. The CDR3 loop spans 15 amino acids. With 5 bases clipped from V and 5 bases from J, the junction kept 8 bases outside the gene matches.

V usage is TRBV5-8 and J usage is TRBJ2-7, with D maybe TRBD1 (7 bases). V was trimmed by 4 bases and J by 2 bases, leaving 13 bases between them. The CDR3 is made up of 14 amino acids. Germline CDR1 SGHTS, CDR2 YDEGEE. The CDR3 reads CASSNQGGPYEQYF. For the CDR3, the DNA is TGTGCCAGCAGCAACCAGGGGGGCCCCTACGAGCAGTACTTC.

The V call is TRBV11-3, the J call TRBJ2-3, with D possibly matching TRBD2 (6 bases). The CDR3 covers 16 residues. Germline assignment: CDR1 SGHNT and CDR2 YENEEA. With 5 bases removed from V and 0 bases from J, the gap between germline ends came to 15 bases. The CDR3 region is CASSLGGWHSTDTQYF. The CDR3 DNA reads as TGTGCCAGCAGCCTAGGAGGGTGGCATAGCACAGATACGCAGTATTTT.

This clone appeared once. The CDR3 here is CASSGRDEQFF. The CDR3 DNA reads TGTGCCAGCAGCGGGAGGGATGAGCAGTTCTTC. The J gene is TRBJ2-1, the V gene TRBV6-1, with TRBD2 matching 8 bases. CDR3 length equals 11 residues. V lost 6 bases, J lost 8 bases, and 0 bases stayed unmatched. In germline, CDR1 is MNHNS, CDR2 SASEGT.

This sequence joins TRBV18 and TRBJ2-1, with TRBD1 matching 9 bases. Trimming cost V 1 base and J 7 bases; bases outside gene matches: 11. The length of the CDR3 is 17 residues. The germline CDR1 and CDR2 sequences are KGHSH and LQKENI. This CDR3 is CASSPLGGTGRMNEQFF. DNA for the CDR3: TGTGCCAGCTCACCACTAGGGGGGACAGGGAGGATGAATGAGCAGTTCTTC.

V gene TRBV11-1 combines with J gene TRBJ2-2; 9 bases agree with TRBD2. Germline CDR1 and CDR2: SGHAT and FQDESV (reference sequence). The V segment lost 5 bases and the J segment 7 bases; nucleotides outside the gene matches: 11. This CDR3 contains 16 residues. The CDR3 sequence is CASSRVAGAVGGELFF. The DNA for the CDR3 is TGTGCCAGCAGCCGAGTAGCGGGAGCGGTTGGCGGGGAGCTGTTTTTT.

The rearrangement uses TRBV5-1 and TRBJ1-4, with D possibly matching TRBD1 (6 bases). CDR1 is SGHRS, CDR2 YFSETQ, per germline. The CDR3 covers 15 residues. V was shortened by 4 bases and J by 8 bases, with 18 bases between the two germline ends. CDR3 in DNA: TGCGCCAGCAGCGGTGACCGGGACAAAATCGAAAAACTGTTTTTT. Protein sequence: CASSGDRDKIEKLFF.

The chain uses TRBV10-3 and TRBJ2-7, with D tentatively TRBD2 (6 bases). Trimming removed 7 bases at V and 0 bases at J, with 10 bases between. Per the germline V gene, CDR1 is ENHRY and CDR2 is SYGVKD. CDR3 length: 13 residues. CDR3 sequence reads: CAITPDYSYEQYF. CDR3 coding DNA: TGTGCCATCACCCCGGACTACTCCTACGAGCAGTACTTC.

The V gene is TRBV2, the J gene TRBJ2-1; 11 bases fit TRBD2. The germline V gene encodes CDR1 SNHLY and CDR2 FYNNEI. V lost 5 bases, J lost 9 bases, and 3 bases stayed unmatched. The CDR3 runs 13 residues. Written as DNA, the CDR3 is TGTGCCAGCAGTAGACTAGCGGGATTTGAGCAGTTCTTC. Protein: CASSRLAGFEQFF.

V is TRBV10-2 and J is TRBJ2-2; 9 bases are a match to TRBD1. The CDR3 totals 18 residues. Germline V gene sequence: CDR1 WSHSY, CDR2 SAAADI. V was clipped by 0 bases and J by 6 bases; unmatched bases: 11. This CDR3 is CASSESKLRQGEAGELFF. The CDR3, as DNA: TGCGCCAGCAGTGAGTCGAAACTGAGACAGGGGGAGGCCGGGGAGCTGTTTTTT.

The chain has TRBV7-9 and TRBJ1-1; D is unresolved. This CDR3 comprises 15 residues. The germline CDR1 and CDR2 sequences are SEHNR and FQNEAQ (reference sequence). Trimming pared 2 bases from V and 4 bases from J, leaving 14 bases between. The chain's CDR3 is CASSLRQKPTTEAFF. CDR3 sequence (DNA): TGTGCCAGCAGCTTACGCCAAAAACCCACCACTGAAGCTTTCTTT.